The entry below gives a single T cell receptor beta chain sequence along with its context. This CDR3 fails to terminate in the conserved phenylalanine or tryptophan, so it likely reflects a read error. It is unclear where the CDR3 begins or ends on the DNA, so no DNA is shown, and the CDR3 is as TCRdb lists it. This sample is part of a study of blood T cell repertoires in COVID-19. The method was immunoSEQ multiplex PCR; TCRdb's version includes in-frame clones alone and lacks a portion of them. The sample consists of some 190,000 clones, 84% of them appearing once. CDR1 SEHNR and CDR2 FQNEAQ come from the germline V gene (reference sequence). The CDR3 sequence runs 12 residues, both termini included.

This rearrangement joins TRBV7-9 to TRBJ2-7; the table names TRBD2, a call not compared with the DNA. Sequenced material: PBMCs or T cells enriched from blood (not recorded which). The clonotype originates from a woman in her twenties or thirties who had recovered from COVID-19. The CDR3 region is CASSFVGGTTTL.